This is a list of T cell receptor beta chains from one sample in a study of early T cells in non-severe SARS-CoV-2 infection. TCRdb processed the 5' RACE reads anew with MiXCR; each CDR3 protein has one entry. The data show 63,000 or so distinct CDR3 sequences, roughly 12% seen once. Sample: whole blood. The receptors shown here come from an adult who was a healthcare worker with PCR-confirmed SARS-CoV-2 infection or an uninfected control (not recorded which). CDR3s leave out the opening cysteine and the closing phenylalanine or tryptophan. The D gene is left open where the match is weak. Not every row has a clone size; where given, it reads once, few, many or a size class.

V,size,D,length,J,CDR3
TRBV7-2,many,-,13,TRBJ2-7,ASSTGPRSSYEQY
TRBV6-5,many,-,11,TRBJ2-1,ASSYGPLNEQF
TRBV19,few,TRBD1,13,TRBJ1-1,ASSKTGTVNTEAF
TRBV29-1,many,-,9,TRBJ2-1,SVLQQNEQF
TRBV29-1,many,-,10,TRBJ2-7,SVAQGAYEQY
TRBV12-3/TRBV12-4,many,-,11,TRBJ2-3,ASSAGRSDTQY
TRBV28,-,TRBD1,13,TRBJ2-7,ASRLMRQGLREQY
TRBV12-3/TRBV12-4,many,TRBD1,15,TRBJ2-6,ARVLDRTNSGANVLT
TRBV5-1,-,-,12,TRBJ2-3,ASSFQGSGDTQY
TRBV6-1,few,-,11,TRBJ1-4,ASSEVRSAGLF